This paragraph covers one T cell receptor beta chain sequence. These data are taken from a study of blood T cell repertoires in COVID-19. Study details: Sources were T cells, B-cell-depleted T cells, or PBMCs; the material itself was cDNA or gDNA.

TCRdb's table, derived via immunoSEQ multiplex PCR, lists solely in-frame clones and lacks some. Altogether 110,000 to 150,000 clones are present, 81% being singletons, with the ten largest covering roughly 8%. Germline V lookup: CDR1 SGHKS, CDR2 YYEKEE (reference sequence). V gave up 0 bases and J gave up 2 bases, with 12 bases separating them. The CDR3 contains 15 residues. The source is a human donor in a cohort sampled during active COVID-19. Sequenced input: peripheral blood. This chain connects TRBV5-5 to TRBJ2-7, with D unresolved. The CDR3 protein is CASSLATDTAYEQYF. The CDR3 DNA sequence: TGTGCCAGCAGCTTGGCGACCGACACCGCCTACGAGCAGTACTTC.